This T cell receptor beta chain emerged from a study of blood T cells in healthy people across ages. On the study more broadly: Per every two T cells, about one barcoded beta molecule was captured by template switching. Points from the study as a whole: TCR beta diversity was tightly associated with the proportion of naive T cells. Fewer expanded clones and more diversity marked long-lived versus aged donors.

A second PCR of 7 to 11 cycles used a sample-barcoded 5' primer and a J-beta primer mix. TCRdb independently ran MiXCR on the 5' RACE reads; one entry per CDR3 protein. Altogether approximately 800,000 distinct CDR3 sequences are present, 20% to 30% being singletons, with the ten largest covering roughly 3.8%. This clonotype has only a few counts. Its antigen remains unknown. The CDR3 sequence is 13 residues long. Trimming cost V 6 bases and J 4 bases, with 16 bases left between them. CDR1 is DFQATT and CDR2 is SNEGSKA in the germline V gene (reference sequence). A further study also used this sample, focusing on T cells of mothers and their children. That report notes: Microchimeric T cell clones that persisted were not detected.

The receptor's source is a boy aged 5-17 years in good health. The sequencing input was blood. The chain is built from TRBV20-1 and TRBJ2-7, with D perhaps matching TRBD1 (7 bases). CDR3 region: CSALRQGLYEQYF. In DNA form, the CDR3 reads TGCAGTGCGTTAAGACAGGGACTTTACGAGCAGTACTTC.